The clone carrying this TCR beta chain was detected once. Relative to the germline gene, one junction end is altered; a read error may explain this. This sample was included in a study of CD8+CD57+ T cells in acquired aplastic anemia. Template material for TCR beta VDJ and CDR3 profiling consisted of genomic DNA. Using its own MiXCR run on the reads, TCRdb lists one record per CDR3 protein. The sample comprises approximately 200,000 distinct CDR3 sequences, under 50% of which are singletons, and 15% to 20% rests with the top ten. CDR1 is LNHDA and CDR2 is SQIVND in the germline V gene (reference sequence). This CDR3 has 14 amino acids. Patients picked for sequencing had shown CD8+CD57+ cell expansion detected by flow cytometry. Patients, without exception, had severe acquired aplastic anemia.

The clonotype comes from a human donor with aplastic anemia. Sequencing was carried out using sorted CD4+, CD8+, or CD8+CD57+ T cells (not recorded which) from PBMCs. The chain is built from TRBV19 and TRBJ2-2; TRBD2 aligns across 11 bases. The CDR3 is CASSGTSGTGKLFF. CDR3 nucleotides: TGTGCCAGTAGCGGGACTAGCGGTACCGGGAAGCTGTTTTTT.